What follows describes a single T cell receptor beta chain. Its matching antigen is unknown. With 2 bases clipped from V and 7 bases from J, the junction kept 9 bases outside the gene matches. CDR3 length equals 15 residues. From germline, CDR1 is MNHEY and CDR2 SVGAGI. These data belong to a study of cytomegalovirus exposure and HLA in healthy donors. Study-level points and caveats: Accurate predictions that matched the HLA-A and HLA-B alleles of most subjects were reportedly made from TCR beta sequences. Prior analysis indicated that the majority of TCR beta V segments exhibited productivity approximately 87% or approximately 30% of the time.

The PCR used 60 Vbeta and 13 Jbeta primers. Method: immunoSEQ multiplex PCR; TCRdb's copy keeps in-frame clones and lacks some. The sample has roughly 180,000 clones, more than 65% seen once; the top ten hold about 1.3%. Material for sequencing was PBMCs. This rearrangement joins TRBV6-5 to TRBJ1-2; the match to TRBD1 covers 8 bases. This TCR came from a man aged 25-45 years in good health and CMV-seronegative. CDR3 protein: CASSYDGTGGAGYTF. The CDR3 DNA follows: TGTGCCAGCAGTTACGATGGCACAGGGGGAGCTGGCTACACCTTC.